This TCR beta chain was sequenced during a study of blood T cells in healthy people across ages. General study findings and limits: Per-million-T-cell TCR beta diversity fell roughly linearly with age. PBMCs were not sorted, which prevented a conclusive comparison of naive versus antigen-experienced cells.

As to this clonotype: Its antigen is currently unknown.

PBMCs numbering at least 6.5 million were isolated per sample. Trimming at V came to 1 base and at J to 7 bases, leaving 12 bases not matched to a gene. The CDR3 extends over 16 amino acids. From germline, CDR1 is SGHVS and CDR2 FNYEAQ. The authors ran a second PCR of 7 to 11 cycles using a sample-barcoded 5' primer and a J-beta primer mix. From the 5' RACE reads, TCRdb called clonotypes with MiXCR, one entry per CDR3 protein. The repertoire holds fewer than 800,000 distinct CDR3 sequences, over 45% seen once, with 25% to 35% in the top ten. This receptor was taken from a woman aged 60 to 75 in good health. This rearrangement joins TRBV7-6 to TRBJ2-7, with 8 bases aligning to TRBD2. Source material: blood. CDR3 sequence reads: CASSLEAGGGNNEQYF. The DNA for the CDR3 is TGTGCCAGCAGCTTAGAGGCGGGAGGCGGGAACAATGAGCAGTACTTC.